The clone carrying this TCR beta chain was picked up a small number of times. Its antigen is unknown. This specimen belongs to a study of T cells in Graves' hyperthyroidism and ophthalmopathy. RNA transcripts yielded amplified TCR beta CDR3 regions. HTBI primers were used for first-round RT-PCR of the TCR CDR3. MiXCR, run by TCRdb on the multiplex PCR reads, gives a single entry per CDR3 protein. In the table there are around 500,000 distinct CDR3 sequences, roughly 23% of which are singletons. The study left out patients who had uncontrolled infection, other autoimmune disease, pregnancy or lactation. A roughly 10 ml volume of fresh peripheral blood provided the PBMCs. Study findings and constraints: Patients with ophthalmopathy were separated from those with stable hyperthyroidism by a 13 V-J model.

CDR1 is GTSNPN, CDR2 SVGIG, per germline (reference sequence). V shed 0 bases, J shed 7 bases, and the junction held 9 bases outside the gene matches. CDR3 length equals 14 residues. V is TRBV30 and J is TRBJ2-7; 7 bases are shared with TRBD2. This receptor was identified in a woman aged 65 to 85 with Graves' ophthalmopathy. Sequenced input: blood. CDR3 nucleotides: TGTGCCTGGAGTGTACGTCTACTAGCGAGTGAGCAGTACTTC. Translated: CAWSVRLLASEQYF.